This TCR beta chain was sequenced during a study of blood T cell repertoires in COVID-19. Study context: Both acute and convalescent COVID-19 samples were obtained from the United States, Italy and Spain. PBMCs, B-cell-depleted T cells, or T cells were the source of the cDNA or gDNA that made up the material.

Per the original data handling: Amplification with reference gene primers provided the estimates of nucleated cell counts. Sequencing used immunoSEQ multiplex PCR; TCRdb keeps in-frame clones, though not all of them. Clonal size and the V and J genes are those of that table, whereas D and trimming came from the DNA. The sample holds about 240,000 clones; about 85% are singletons and the top ten take roughly 10%. Sequenced material: peripheral blood. The TCR sequence derives from a woman in her forties or fifties with COVID-19, enrolled during active disease.

CDR3 nucleotide sequence: TGTGCCTGGAGTGTCCGGGCGGGCTCTGAAGCTTTCTTT. Residues: CAWSVRAGSEAFF. The chain has TRBV30 and TRBJ1-1, with D uncertain. Germline loops: CDR1 GTSNPN, CDR2 SVGIG (reference sequence). V was cut by 0 bases and J by 6 bases, with 11 bases left in between. This CDR3 is built from 13 residues. Complete variable domain (other parts from reference TRBV30 and TRBJ1-1): SQTIHQWPATLVQPVGSPLSLECTVEGTSNPNLYWYRQAAGRGLQLLFYSVGIGQISSEVPQNLSASRPQDRQFILSSKKLLLSDSGFYLCAWSVRAGSEAFFGQGTRLTVV.